This T cell receptor (beta chain) was identified in a study of blood T cell repertoires in COVID-19. Study-level information: Samples of COVID-19 (acute and convalescent) were obtained from the United States, Italy and Spain. The cDNA or gDNA used as material had been derived from T cells, B-cell-depleted T cells, or PBMCs.

In the source study's methods: Nucleated cell number was recorded as an estimate derived from reference gene primer amplification. Sequencing used immunoSEQ multiplex PCR; TCRdb keeps in-frame clones, though not all of them. V and J calls and clone size are copied from that table; D and trimming were computed from the DNA. The sample holds around 330,000 clones, roughly 88% seen once. CDR1 and CDR2 (germline): SGHKS, YYEKEE (reference sequence). Trimming removed 2 bases from V and 0 bases from J, with 21 bases in between. The CDR3 runs to 19 residues. Sequences were obtained from peripheral blood. This clonotype originated in a woman aged 45-59 years with active or convalescent COVID-19. The J gene is TRBJ2-1, the V gene TRBV5-5; D is possibly TRBD2 (5 bases). The CDR3 DNA follows: TGTGCCAGCAGCTTCTCACTTAGGAGCGGCGCAAGCTCCTACAATGAGCAGTTCTTC. Protein product: CASSFSLRSGASSYNEQFF.